One and the same sample provided the 11 T cell receptor beta chains below, sequenced in a study of blood T cell repertoires in COVID-19. Some clones are missing from TCRdb's copy, which holds only in-frame ones; the method was immunoSEQ multiplex PCR. The table includes hundreds of thousands of clones, roughly 80% detected once. Sequenced: peripheral blood. Receptors were obtained from an elderly woman with COVID-19, enrolled during active disease.

The chain is built from TRBV4-3 and TRBJ2-7, with TRBD2 identical over 14 bases. This CDR3 contains 20 residues. V was pared by 0 bases and J by 6 bases, with 16 bases of the junction left unmatched. Germline CDR1 is LGHNA and CDR2 is YSLEER. CDR3 in amino acids: CASSQDQGIGLAGGVGEQYF. CDR3 bases: TGCGCCAGCAGCCAAGATCAGGGGATCGGACTAGCGGGAGGAGTCGGCGAGCAGTACTTC.

A single count supports this clone. The chain uses TRBV28 and TRBJ2-5, with TRBD2 as a possible D gene (6 bases). Germline values: CDR1 MDHEN, CDR2 SYDVKM. This CDR3 is 14 amino acids long. V was clipped by 6 bases and J by 2 bases, with 13 bases between them. CDR3 protein: CASSRETRQETQYF. The CDR3 DNA follows: TGTGCCAGCAGCCGGGAGACTAGGCAAGAGACCCAGTACTTC.

The V call is TRBV2, the J call TRBJ2-5, with 7 positions matching TRBD1. CDR1 and CDR2 (germline): SNHLY, FYNNEI. Germline trimming cut 5 bases from V and 3 bases from J; bases unmatched to any gene: 12. CDR3 length: 16 residues. The CDR3 coding sequence is TGTGCCAGCAGTCTCTACAGGGGCGCTGGGGAAGAGACCCAGTACTTC. Encoded protein: CASSLYRGAGEETQYF.

This chain links TRBV5-4 with TRBJ2-6, with TRBD1 matching 8 bases. The CDR3 loop spans 17 amino acids. V lost 5 bases to trimming and J lost 0 bases; unmatched junction nucleotides: 7. CDR1 and CDR2 (germline): SGHNT, YYREEE (reference sequence). The DNA of the CDR3 is TGTGCCAGCAGTTCCCGGGACAGGCCCTCTGGGGCCAACGTCCTGACTTTC. Amino acid sequence: CASSSRDRPSGANVLTF.

The V and J genes are TRBV6-5 and TRBJ2-5; D gene ambiguous. CDR1 and CDR2 from the germline V gene are MNHEY and SVGAGI. The CDR3 is 13 amino acids. The V and J ends lost 7 bases and 7 bases respectively, with 16 bases between them. In nucleotides, the CDR3 is TGTGCCAGCACTCCCCCGGGTCAGTGGACCCAGTACTTC. It specifies CASTPPGQWTQYF.

On this clone itself: The junction shows a germline mismatch at one end, possibly a read error. The rearrangement uses TRBV12-3 or TRBV12-4 and TRBJ2-3; D call uncertain. The CDR3 runs 12 residues. In nucleotides, the CDR3 is TGTGCCAGCAGTGCCTCCACAAATACGCAGTATTTT. Translating gives CASSASTNTQYF.

The chain carries TRBV19 and TRBJ2-5; 15 bases match TRBD2. Germline-derived CDR1 and CDR2 are LNHDA and SQIVND (reference sequence). This CDR3 has 20 residues. V shed 6 bases, J shed 5 bases, and the junction held 19 bases outside the gene matches. The CDR3 bases are TGTGCCAGTAGCTTAATGGCCGGGACTAGCGGGAGGTCTCCCCAGGAGACCCAGTACTTC. It translates to CASSLMAGTSGRSPQETQYF.

About this clone itself: Mismatch with germline at one junction end may stem from a read error. The V gene is TRBV4-3, the J gene TRBJ2-1, with 8 bases identical to TRBD1. CDR1 is LGHNA, CDR2 YSLEER, per germline. CDR3 length equals 15 residues. The CDR3 coding sequence is TGCGCCAGCAGCCAAGCGCTGGAATTTCTAACGACAGGGGTCTTC. Translation gives CASSQALEFLTTGVF.

V is TRBV9 and J is TRBJ1-1, with 12 bases lining up with TRBD1. V was pared by 3 bases and J by 1 base, with 4 bases of the junction left unmatched. The germline gives CDR1 SGDLS, CDR2 YYNGEE. The CDR3 extends over 16 amino acids. CDR3 bases: TGTGCCAGCAGCGGTGGGACAGGGGGCTGGAACACTGAAGCTTTCTTT. It specifies CASSGGTGGWNTEAFF.

This sequence joins TRBV7-9 and TRBJ2-5, with D possibly being TRBD1 (5 bases). Looked up from germline, CDR1 is SEHNR and CDR2 is FQNEAQ (reference sequence). Trimming stripped 7 bases from V and 5 bases from J, with 17 bases between. This CDR3 contains 14 residues. The CDR3 is CASTHPWGLETQYF. The CDR3 DNA reads TGTGCCAGCACCCATCCTTGGGGCCTGGAGACCCAGTACTTC.

This clone was counted many times. The V and J genes are TRBV6-5 and TRBJ1-3; 8 bases line up with TRBD1. The V gene end was trimmed by 7 bases and the J gene end by 2 bases; junction bases not matched to a gene: 4. The CDR3 is made up of 14 amino acids. From germline, CDR1 is MNHEY and CDR2 SVGAGI. CDR3 DNA sequence: TGTGCCAGCATCACAGGGGGGACTGGAAACACCATATATTTT. It encodes CASITGGTGNTIYF.